This T cell receptor beta chain was profiled in a study of T cell changes during pregnancy in multiple sclerosis. The table came from immunoSEQ multiplex PCR; TCRdb's copy has only in-frame clones and leaves some out. Of about 66,000 clones in the sample, roughly 90% are singletons; the top ten hold about 5.8%. The germline V gene has CDR1 MGHRA and CDR2 YSYEKL. The trim removed 1 base at V and 8 bases at J, leaving 7 bases unmatched. This CDR3 is built from 15 residues. The sequence came from a female donor with multiple sclerosis, enrolled in a pregnancy study. This specimen was CD8+ T cells from peripheral blood mononuclear cells, taken before pregnancy. This chain joins TRBV4-1 and TRBJ1-2; 10 bases match TRBD1. CDR3 region: CASSQGGQGRSGYTF. Written as DNA, the CDR3 is TGCGCCAGCAGCCAAGGGGGACAGGGGAGGTCGGGCTACACCTTC.